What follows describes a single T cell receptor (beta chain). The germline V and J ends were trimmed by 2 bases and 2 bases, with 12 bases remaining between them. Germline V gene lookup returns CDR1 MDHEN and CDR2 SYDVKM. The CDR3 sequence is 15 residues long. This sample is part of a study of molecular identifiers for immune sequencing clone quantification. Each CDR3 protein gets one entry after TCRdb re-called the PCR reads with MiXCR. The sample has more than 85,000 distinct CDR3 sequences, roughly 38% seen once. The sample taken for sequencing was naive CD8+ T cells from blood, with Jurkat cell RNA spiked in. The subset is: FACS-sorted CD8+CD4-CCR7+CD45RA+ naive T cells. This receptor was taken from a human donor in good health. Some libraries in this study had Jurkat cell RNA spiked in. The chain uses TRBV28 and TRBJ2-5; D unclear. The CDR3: CASSLSRSGQETQYF. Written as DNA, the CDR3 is TGTGCCAGCAGTTTAAGTAGATCAGGACAAGAGACCCAGTACTTC.